This T cell receptor beta chain is from a study of T-cell reconstitution after alpha-beta-depleted transplantation in children. This CDR3 spans 15 amino acids. V trimming: 2 bases; J trimming: 9 bases; junction bases outside the gene matches: 10. Germline-derived CDR1 and CDR2 are SGHRS and YFSETQ. Points from the study as a whole: T cells produced anew were the main source of T-cell counts and diversity one year after transplant. Surviving recipient T cells and thymic progenitors underlay high day-60 TCRbeta diversity in some patients. Two months or so post-transplant, alpha-beta T cells reportedly derived from several hundred expanded graft clones.

This clonotype was seen only a few times. Antigen: not known. This sample's TCRbeta library carried unique molecular identifier barcodes. TCRdb redid the calling of the PCR reads with MiXCR, one entry per CDR3 protein. The table lists about 540,000 distinct CDR3 sequences, 25% to 30% of them singletons. The chain employs TRBV5-1 and TRBJ2-1; 8 positions agree with TRBD2. Sample: PBMCs, taken before TCRalphabeta/CD19-depleted stem cell transplant. The clonotype was recovered from a boy less than two years old with Wiskott-Aldrich syndrome, due to receive a stem cell transplant. As DNA, the CDR3 is TGCGCCAGCAGCTTAGAACCGGGAGGGAGTACTGAGCAGTTCTTC. This codes for CASSLEPGGSTEQFF.